What follows are 24 T cell receptor beta chains derived from one specimen sequenced in a study of blood T cells in healthy people across ages. The second PCR ran about 6 to 12 cycles with a sample-barcoded 5' primer and J-beta primers. Via MiXCR, TCRdb re-called the 5' RACE reads, giving one row per CDR3 protein. The data contain about 800,000 distinct CDR3 sequences, 20% to 25% of them singletons. In addition, the sample was reused for a study of T cells of mothers and their children.

Material: blood. All receptors come from a boy aged 10-17 years in good health.

The chain links TRBV7-3 to TRBJ2-5; TRBD2 agrees at 9 bases. The V gene end was trimmed by 4 bases and the J gene end by 5 bases; junction bases not matched to a gene: 5. CDR1 and CDR2 (germline): SGHTA, FQGTGA. The CDR3 is 14 residues long. CDR3 nucleotides: TGTGCCAGCAGCTACCCTAGCGGGACGGAGACCCAGTACTTC. Translated: CASSYPSGTETQYF. Combining the CDR3 with reference TRBV7-3 and TRBJ2-5 gives the whole variable domain GAGVSQTPSNKVTEKGKYVELRCDPISGHTALYWYRQSLGQGPEFLIYFQGTGAADDSGLPNDRFFAVRPEGSVSTLKIQRTERGDSAVYLCASSYPSGTETQYFGPGTRLLVL.

CDR3 nucleotides: TGTGCCAGCAAAAAATCACAGGGTTATGGCTACACCTTC. Translated: CASKKSQGYGYTF. The chain couples TRBV7-6 to TRBJ1-2, with D perhaps TRBD1 (6 bases). The germline V and J ends were trimmed by 7 bases and 5 bases, with 14 bases remaining between them. Germline values: CDR1 SGHVS, CDR2 FNYEAQ. The CDR3 is 13 amino acids.

This clonotype has ten or more counts. CDR3 coding DNA: TGCAGTGCTAGAGATTACCCCTTTGAAGAGACCCAGTACTTC. This encodes CSARDYPFEETQYF. The genes are TRBV20-1 and TRBJ2-5; D gene ambiguous. The CDR3 is 14 amino acids. Germline-derived CDR1 and CDR2 are DFQATT and SNEGSKA (reference sequence). Trimming pared 0 bases from V and 3 bases from J, leaving 11 bases between.

This clonotype was picked up many times. V gene TRBV9 combines with J gene TRBJ2-5; 7 bases map to TRBD1. The CDR3 loop spans 16 amino acids. Germline assignment: CDR1 SGDLS and CDR2 YYNGEE. Trimming cost V 2 bases and J 2 bases; bases outside gene matches: 9. CDR3 protein: CASSVRGQAGQETQYF. The CDR3 DNA is TGTGCCAGCAGCGTTCGAGGACAGGCTGGACAAGAGACCCAGTACTTC.

This clonotype was seen only a few times. The chain is built from TRBV11-2 and TRBJ1-2, with D perhaps matching TRBD1 (6 bases). Deletions cut 6 bases from V and 2 bases from J, with 13 bases between. The CDR3 runs 14 residues. Per germline, CDR1 SGHAT and CDR2 FQNNGV. CDR3 coding DNA: TGTGCCAGCAGGAAATTACAGGGCAACTATGGCTACACCTTC. It translates to CASRKLQGNYGYTF.

The chain recombines TRBV4-1 with TRBJ2-1, with D perhaps TRBD2 (6 bases). The CDR3 has 14 amino acids. V was cut by 4 bases and J by 9 bases, with 16 bases left in between. CDR1 is MGHRA and CDR2 is YSYEKL in the germline V gene. The CDR3: CASSPTRSGLEQFF. In nucleotides, the CDR3 is TGCGCCAGCAGCCCTACGAGGAGCGGGCTTGAGCAGTTCTTC.

This chain connects TRBV28 to TRBJ2-4; D unresolved. CDR3 length equals 13 residues. Germline loops: CDR1 MDHEN, CDR2 SYDVKM. V was trimmed by 7 bases and J by 4 bases, leaving 11 bases between them. DNA of the CDR3: TGTGCCAGCAAAGTTCCGAGAAAAAACATTCAGTACTTC. As protein: CASKVPRKNIQYF.

This clonotype was seen a few times. The chain recombines TRBV9 with TRBJ1-2, with 7 positions matching TRBD1. The CDR3 covers 14 residues. The germline CDR1 and CDR2 sequences are SGDLS and YYNGEE. The trim removed 7 bases at V and 12 bases at J, leaving 18 bases unmatched. CDR3 sequence: CASSETRGNGGHTF. CDR3 bases: TGTGCCAGCTCCGAGACCAGGGGGAATGGGGGCCACACCTTC.

The CDR3 region is CASSPQAGRNYGYTF. For the CDR3, the DNA is TGTGCCAGCAGCCCCCAGGCGGGGCGAAACTATGGCTACACCTTC. The chain recombines TRBV9 with TRBJ1-2; D possibly corresponds to TRBD1 (5 bases). CDR1 and CDR2 (germline): SGDLS, YYNGEE. Trimming pared 4 bases from V and 2 bases from J, leaving 15 bases between. The CDR3 is made up of 15 amino acids. Based on the CDR3 plus reference TRBV9 and TRBJ1-2, the full variable domain is DSGVTQTPKHLITATGQRVTLRCSPRSGDLSVYWYQQSLDQGLQFLIQYYNGEERAKGNILERFSAQQFPDLHSELNLSSLELGDSALYFCASSPQAGRNYGYTFGSGTRLTVV.

The CDR3: CASSLDSGLGNEQFF. The CDR3 DNA is TGTGCCAGCAGCTTAGATTCAGGGTTGGGCAATGAGCAGTTCTTC. The chain has TRBV7-2 and TRBJ2-1; possibly TRBD1 for D (5 bases). This CDR3 comprises 15 residues. The ends were cut back, 1 base at V and 6 bases at J, with 13 bases in the middle. Per germline, CDR1 SGHTA and CDR2 FQGNSA. Using reference TRBV7-2 and TRBJ2-1 for the parts outside the CDR3, the full variable domain is GAGVSQSPSNKVTEKGKDVELRCDPISGHTALYWYRQSLGQGLEFLIYFQGNSAPDKSGLPSDRFSAERTGGSVSTLTIQRTQQEDSAVYLCASSLDSGLGNEQFFGPGTRLTVL.

Only a few counts were recorded for this clonotype. The chain has TRBV4-3 and TRBJ1-4; D unclear. V was trimmed by 5 bases and J by 6 bases, leaving 16 bases between them. The germline V gene has CDR1 LGHNA and CDR2 YSLEER. The CDR3 covers 15 residues. DNA of the CDR3: TGCGCCAGCAGCGCTTTTGGAGGATGGGATGAAAAACTGTTTTTT. Translated: CASSAFGGWDEKLFF.

This clonotype was detected only a few times. The chain combines TRBV3-1 with TRBJ2-3; D remains unclear. Germline values: CDR1 LGHDT, CDR2 YNNKEL (reference sequence). This CDR3 comprises 13 residues. With 1 base removed from V and 6 bases from J, the gap between germline ends came to 8 bases. This chain's CDR3 is CASSQAPIDTQYF. In nucleotides, the CDR3 is TGTGCCAGCAGCCAAGCACCGATCGATACGCAGTATTTT.

This clonotype was counted once. The chain couples TRBV12-3 or TRBV12-4 to TRBJ2-3; no reliable D call. The CDR3 runs to 15 residues. V lost 4 bases and J lost 4, with 15 bases in between. The CDR3, as DNA: TGTGCCAGCAGTTCTATGATAGGTGGGGCAGATACGCAGTATTTT. Encoded protein: CASSSMIGGADTQYF.

This clonotype was recorded a few times. V usage is TRBV12-3 or TRBV12-4 and J usage is TRBJ2-3; the D is unclear. V gave up 4 bases and J gave up 5 bases, with 4 bases separating them. The CDR3 contains 11 residues. DNA of the CDR3: TGTGCCAGCAGTTCAAAAGATACGCAGTATTTT. This encodes CASSSKDTQYF.

The CDR3 DNA reads as TGTGCCAGCAGCTCACACCAGATGGGGACCGGGGAGCTGTTTTTT. As protein: CASSSHQMGTGELFF. V usage is TRBV7-3 and J usage is TRBJ2-2, with no clear D. Deletions cut 4 bases from V and 5 bases from J, with 14 bases between. The CDR3 has 15 residues. Germline CDR1 SGHTA, CDR2 FQGTGA. The whole variable domain, filled in from reference TRBV7-3 and TRBJ2-2, reads GAGVSQTPSNKVTEKGKYVELRCDPISGHTALYWYRQSLGQGPEFLIYFQGTGAADDSGLPNDRFFAVRPEGSVSTLKIQRTERGDSAVYLCASSSHQMGTGELFFGEGSRLTVL.

This clonotype occurred a few times. This sequence joins TRBV28 and TRBJ2-3, with 7 bases matching TRBD2. The CDR3 loop spans 16 amino acids. The germline gives CDR1 MDHEN, CDR2 SYDVKM. With 7 bases clipped from V and 9 bases from J, the junction kept 19 bases outside the gene matches. The CDR3 here is CASKGWASGDSRTQYF. For the CDR3, the DNA is TGTGCCAGCAAGGGGTGGGCTAGCGGAGATTCGAGGACGCAGTATTTT.

This clonotype was picked up a small number of times. The chain combines TRBV30 with TRBJ2-7, with D maybe TRBD2 (6 bases). V was pared by 3 bases and J by 7 bases, with 16 bases between. CDR1 and CDR2 (germline): GTSNPN, SVGIG (reference sequence). CDR3 length: 13 amino acids. The DNA of the CDR3 is TGTGCCTGGAGGCGAGGGACTTCAATGGAGCAGTACTTC. It specifies CAWRRGTSMEQYF.

Comment on this clonotype: An end of the junction differs from the germline gene, which may be a read error. This chain connects TRBV28 to TRBJ2-7; D remains unclear. CDR3 length: 13 amino acids. Germline V gives CDR1 MDHEN, CDR2 SYDVKM. CDR3 DNA sequence: TGCGCCAGCAGTTTAATGGGCGCGTACGAGCAGTACTTC. This gives the protein CASSLMGAYEQYF. The full variable domain, completed using reference TRBV28 and TRBJ2-7, is DVKVTQSSRYLVKRTGEKVFLECVQDMDHENMFWYRQDPGLGLRLIYFSYDVKMKEKGDIPEGYSVSREKKERFSLILESASTNQTSMYLCASSLMGAYEQYFGPGTRLTVT.

The chain uses TRBV20-1 and TRBJ2-3, with D maybe TRBD2 (6 bases). Germline V gives CDR1 DFQATT, CDR2 SNEGSKA (reference sequence). V was shortened by 3 bases and J by 0 bases, with 13 bases between the two germline ends. The CDR3 extends over 15 amino acids. Here the CDR3 DNA reads TGCAGTGCTAGTTCCCCCGGGACTAGCACAGATACGCAGTATTTT. Translating it yields CSASSPGTSTDTQYF.

This chain links TRBV10-3 with TRBJ2-1; 9 bases match TRBD2. TRBJ2-5 explains the end of the DNA better; the J call may be wrong. There are 14 residues in the CDR3. The germline gives CDR1 ENHRY, CDR2 SYGVKD. In DNA form, the CDR3 reads TGTGCCATCAGTGAAGGGGCGGGGGGGGAGACCCAGTACTTC. This translates into CAISEGAGGETQYF.

This clonotype was counted between two and nine times. The chain carries TRBV20-1 and TRBJ2-5, with 9 bases identical to TRBD1. The J call is uncertain, as TRBJ2-7 better fits the DNA end. The CDR3 is made up of 14 amino acids. Germline V gene lookup returns CDR1 DFQATT and CDR2 SNEGSKA (reference sequence). The CDR3 region is CSARDNRGQREQYF. CDR3 nucleotide sequence: TGCAGTGCTAGGGACAACAGGGGGCAGCGCGAGCAGTACTTC.

This chain links TRBV5-1 with TRBJ2-7; 12 bases map to TRBD1. The CDR3 contains 16 residues. CDR1 and CDR2 (germline): SGHRS, YFSETQ. Trimming took 7 bases from V and 3 from J; bases not matched to a gene: 11. The CDR3 DNA reads TGCGCCAGCGGGACCCCGGGGACAGGGGGCCTCTACGAGCAGTACTTC. Its translation is CASGTPGTGGLYEQYF. Together with reference TRBV5-1 and TRBJ2-7, the CDR3 gives the full variable domain: KAGVTQTPRYLIKTRGQQVTLSCSPISGHRSVSWYQQTPGQGLQFLFEYFSETQRNKGNFPGRFSGRQFSNSRSEMNVSTLELGDSALYLCASGTPGTGGLYEQYFGPGTRLTVT.

The chain recombines TRBV4-3 with TRBJ2-7; D is undetermined. CDR1 is LGHNA and CDR2 is YSLEER in the germline V gene. The length of the CDR3 is 14 residues. Trimming removed 1 base at V and 7 bases at J, with 14 bases between. The CDR3 spells CASSQVRSPQEQYF. The CDR3 nucleotides read TGCGCCAGCAGCCAAGTTCGGAGCCCCCAAGAGCAGTACTTC.

V is TRBV4-2 and J is TRBJ2-7; 14 nucleotides agree with TRBD2. The last part of the DNA fits TRBJ2-5 better; the J call may be wrong. The CDR3 is 17 residues long. Germline V gene sequence: CDR1 LGHNA, CDR2 YNFKEQ. The CDR3 coding sequence is TGTGCCAGCAGCCATCGACTAGCGGGGGGGCTGTCGGAGACCCAGTACTTC. Its translation: CASSHRLAGGLSETQYF.